Listed here are 30 T cell receptor beta chains from one sample, sequenced in a study of blood T cell repertoires in COVID-19. Assay used: immunoSEQ multiplex PCR; TCRdb lists only in-frame clones, some missing. The sample includes over 80,000 clones, 86% seen only once; the top ten take approximately 1.2%. Sequencing used peripheral blood. Receptors originate from a man older than 75 with active or convalescent COVID-19.

This chain joins TRBV5-8 and TRBJ1-5; 7 bases match TRBD1. J lost 6 bases, V lost 0 bases, and 0 bases had no gene match. CDR3 length: 13 residues. Germline CDR1 is SGHTS and CDR2 is YDEGEE. The CDR3 is CASSLAGGQPQHF. As DNA, the CDR3 is TGTGCCAGCAGCTTGGCAGGGGGTCAGCCCCAGCATTTT. The entire variable domain, with the rest obtained from reference TRBV5-8 and TRBJ1-5, is as follows: EAGVTQSPTHLIKTRGQQATLRCSPISGHTSVYWYQQALGLGLQFLLWYDEGEERNRGNFPPRFSGRQFPNYSSELNVNALELEDSALYLCASSLAGGQPQHFGDGTRLSIL.

This clone was observed a few times. The chain uses TRBV27 and TRBJ2-7; 12 nucleotides line up with TRBD2. Germline V gene lookup returns CDR1 MNHEY and CDR2 SMNVEV (reference sequence). The CDR3 has 15 amino acids. The V segment lost 2 bases and the J segment 3 bases; nucleotides outside the gene matches: 2. CDR3 sequence (DNA): TGTGCCAGCAGTTTAGGGACTAGCGGGTTCTACGAGCAGTACTTC. Residues: CASSLGTSGFYEQYF.

The J gene is TRBJ1-2, the V gene TRBV6-1; D gene ambiguous. Trimming took 2 bases from V and 5 from J, leaving 9 bases between them. Germline lookup yields CDR1 MNHNS and CDR2 SASEGT. This CDR3 is built from 13 residues. CDR3 DNA: TGTGCCAGCAGTGAAATTCGAGGGTATGGCTACACCTTC. This codes for CASSEIRGYGYTF.

The chain has TRBV10-3 and TRBJ1-3; D is unclear. The CDR3 spans 16 residues. Trimming took off 2 bases at V and 3 bases at J, with 14 bases between the two ends. CDR1 is ENHRY and CDR2 is SYGVKD in the germline V gene. This chain's CDR3 is CAISEPIVEFGNTIYF. CDR3 in DNA: TGTGCCATCAGTGAGCCTATTGTGGAGTTTGGAAACACCATATATTTT.

V gene TRBV4-3 combines with J gene TRBJ2-7; tentative D call: TRBD2 (5 bases). Trimming took off 4 bases at V and 4 bases at J, with 17 bases between the two ends. This CDR3 spans 15 amino acids. Germline V gene lookup returns CDR1 LGHNA and CDR2 YSLEER. The CDR3 spells CASSRTGLAGYEQYF. Written as DNA, the CDR3 is TGCGCCAGCAGCCGAACGGGCCTAGCAGGTTACGAGCAGTACTTC.

The chain recombines TRBV4-1 with TRBJ2-4; weak D call: TRBD1 (6 bases). V was pared by 4 bases and J by 8 bases, with 18 bases between. There are 15 residues in the CDR3. CDR1 is MGHRA and CDR2 is YSYEKL in the germline V gene. The CDR3 DNA reads TGCGCCAGCAGCCTGGACGGACAGAGGGCGGACATTCAGTACTTC. This encodes CASSLDGQRADIQYF.

The chain recombines TRBV7-3 with TRBJ2-5, with 8 bases fitting TRBD2. Germline V CDR1 and CDR2: SGHTA, FQGTGA. V was clipped by 0 bases and J by 4 bases; unmatched bases: 7. The length of the CDR3 is 16 residues. The CDR3 nucleotides are TGTGCCAGCAGCTTAACAACGGGAGGGCCCGCAGAGACCCAGTACTTC. Translated: CASSLTTGGPAETQYF.

This clone was counted a single time. Here the CDR3 DNA reads TGCGCCAGCAGCCTCTTCCCAGGGGATACGCAGTATTTT. Translation gives CASSLFPGDTQYF. V is TRBV5-1 and J is TRBJ2-3; D perhaps matches TRBD1 (5 bases). Per germline, CDR1 SGHRS and CDR2 YFSETQ. Between the trimmed V and J ends, which lost 4 bases and 6 bases, there was a span of 12 bases. CDR3 length equals 13 residues.

This clone was detected only once. The chain recombines TRBV4-1 with TRBJ2-2; perhaps TRBD1 as D (6 bases). The CDR3 contains 14 residues. The V and J ends lost 8 bases and 0 bases respectively, with 10 bases between them. The germline V gene has CDR1 MGHRA and CDR2 YSYEKL. The CDR3 sequence is CASAGTSNTGELFF. CDR3 nucleotide sequence: TGCGCCAGCGCCGGGACATCGAACACCGGGGAGCTGTTTTTT.

V gene TRBV27 combines with J gene TRBJ2-1, with D maybe TRBD2 (5 bases). The germline CDR1 and CDR2 sequences are MNHEY and SMNVEV (reference sequence). The length of the CDR3 is 12 residues. The V end was cut by 4 bases, the J end by 10 bases, with 11 bases between. As DNA, the CDR3 is TGTGCCAGCAGTTCCCGGGGTCGGGAGCAGTTCTTC. Translating gives CASSSRGREQFF.

The chain is built from TRBV15 and TRBJ1-4, with TRBD1 identical over 8 bases. The CDR3 covers 18 residues. J gave up 7 bases and V 0 bases, and 13 bases lay outside the gene matches. The germline V gene encodes CDR1 LNHNV and CDR2 YYDKDF (reference sequence). CDR3 nucleotides: TGTGCCACCAGCAGAGATCGGGACCCGACAGGGGAGACTGAAAAACTGTTTTTT. Its protein is CATSRDRDPTGETEKLFF.

The CDR3 is CASSIEVGGHHSYEQYF. CDR3 bases: TGTGCCAGTAGTATTGAGGTGGGCGGACACCACTCCTACGAGCAGTACTTC. This rearrangement joins TRBV19 to TRBJ2-7, with D maybe TRBD1 (5 bases). The CDR3 is 17 residues long. The germline V and J ends were trimmed by 3 bases and 0 bases, with 18 bases remaining between them. Germline V lookup: CDR1 LNHDA, CDR2 SQIVND (reference sequence).

This clone occurred a few times. The V gene is TRBV3-1 (or the pseudogene TRBV3-2), the J gene TRBJ2-3, with no clear D. This CDR3 comprises 16 residues. Trimming cost V 5 bases and J 1 base, with 16 bases left between them. The germline gives CDR1 LGHDT, CDR2 YNNKEL (reference sequence). The CDR3 DNA reads TGTGCCAGCAGCTCTCTAGTTTGGCCCGGCACAGATACGCAGTATTTT. Its translation is CASSSLVWPGTDTQYF.

This clone was detected a few times. The chain is built from TRBV19 and TRBJ2-2; TRBD2 agrees at 14 bases. This CDR3 is built from 16 residues. The ends lost 6 bases at V and 6 bases at J; junction bases unmatched: 6. Germline V CDR1 and CDR2: LNHDA, SQIVND (reference sequence). The DNA for the CDR3 is TGTGCCAGTAGCACCCCGGGACTAGCGGGGGCCGGGGAGCTGTTTTTT. Residues: CASSTPGLAGAGELFF.

The chain couples TRBV5-4 to TRBJ1-1; no reliable D call. Trimming took 5 bases from V and 4 from J, leaving 15 bases between them. This CDR3 comprises 14 residues. CDR1 SGHNT and CDR2 YYREEE come from the germline V gene (reference sequence). The CDR3 DNA follows: TGTGCCAGCAGTACGGAGGGCGCCGTCACTGAAGCTTTCTTT. Encoded protein: CASSTEGAVTEAFF.

This clone was recorded once. The J gene is TRBJ1-6, the V gene TRBV18; D unresolved. With 3 bases removed from V and 5 bases from J, the gap between germline ends came to 8 bases. Germline CDR1 reads KGHSH; CDR2 reads LQKENI. There are 14 residues in the CDR3. DNA of the CDR3: TGTGCCAGCTCACCCGCCGCGAATAATTCACCCCTCCACTTT. Its protein is CASSPAANNSPLHF. Full variable domain (rest looked up from reference TRBV18 and TRBJ1-6): NAGVMQNPRHLVRRRGQEARLRCSPMKGHSHVYWYRQLPEEGLKFMVYLQKENIIDESGMPKERFSAEFPKEGPSILRIQQVVRGDSAAYFCASSPAANNSPLHFGNGTRLTVT.

The chain uses TRBV6-5 and TRBJ1-5, with D uncertain. The CDR3 consists of 15 residues. V shed 8 bases and J shed 0 bases, with 14 bases lying between them. CDR1 and CDR2 (germline): MNHEY, SVGAGI. The CDR3 loop is CASLIERYSNQPQHF. For the CDR3, the DNA is TGTGCCAGCCTGATCGAGAGGTATAGCAATCAGCCCCAGCATTTT.

The rearrangement joins TRBV7-9 to TRBJ1-4; D may be TRBD1 (6 bases). Germline values: CDR1 SEHNR, CDR2 FQNEAQ (reference sequence). This CDR3 spans 14 amino acids. Trimming shortened V by 5 bases and J by 4 bases, and 11 bases separated the two germline ends. CDR3 protein: CASSPGTSNEKLFF. CDR3 nucleotide sequence: TGTGCCAGCAGCCCCGGGACAAGTAATGAAAAACTGTTTTTT.

The count of this clone is one. This chain connects TRBV12-2 to TRBJ2-7; the listed D gene, TRBD2, was not tested against the DNA. TRBV12-2 is annotated as a pseudogene. CDR3 size: 15 residues. As DNA, the CDR3 is TGTGCAAGTCGCCCCCGGACTAGCGGGAGCTACGAGCAGTACTTC. This gives the protein CASRPRTSGSYEQYF.

The chain combines TRBV7-3 with TRBJ2-1; TRBD2 aligns across 11 bases. With 4 bases clipped from V and 9 bases from J, the junction kept 8 bases outside the gene matches. Looked up from germline, CDR1 is SGHTA and CDR2 is FQGTGA. The CDR3 totals 15 residues. CDR3 nucleotides: TGTGCCAGCAGCTCTGATAGCGGGAGGGCGAGTGAGCAGTTCTTC. Amino acids: CASSSDSGRASEQFF.

The J gene is TRBJ2-7, the V gene TRBV30; the match to TRBD1 covers 10 bases. This CDR3 has 14 residues. Germline V gene lookup returns CDR1 GTSNPN and CDR2 SVGIG (reference sequence). The junction had 4 bases not matched to a gene; V was cut back by 0 bases and J by 5 bases. For the CDR3, the DNA is TGTGCCTGGAGTGTTGGGGGGACAGGGGACGAGCAGTACTTC. Translation gives CAWSVGGTGDEQYF.

This clone was counted only a few times. The chain has TRBV4-3 and TRBJ2-1; 14 nucleotides agree with TRBD2. Per germline, CDR1 LGHNA and CDR2 YSLEER. Trimming at V came to 4 bases and at J to 7 bases, leaving 3 bases not matched to a gene. This CDR3 is built from 15 residues. In DNA form, the CDR3 reads TGCGCCAGCAGCCCGGGACTAGCGGGAGATAATGAGCAGTTCTTC. Protein: CASSPGLAGDNEQFF.

J is TRBJ2-7 and V is TRBV19; tentative D call: TRBD2 (6 bases). The CDR3 totals 15 residues. Between the trimmed V and J ends, which lost 1 base and 6 bases, there was a span of 16 bases. Germline V gene data show CDR1 as LNHDA and CDR2 as SQIVND (reference sequence). The CDR3 loop reads CASSIVGQGLREQYF. The CDR3 region has the DNA TGTGCCAGTAGTATAGTCGGCCAGGGACTTCGCGAGCAGTACTTC.

The CDR3 sequence is CASSLGGPYEQYF. CDR3 sequence (DNA): TGTGCCAGCAGTTTAGGGGGCCCCTACGAGCAGTACTTC. The rearrangement uses TRBV27 and TRBJ2-7; the D gene is possibly TRBD1 (6 bases). The CDR3 totals 13 residues. Per the germline V gene, CDR1 is MNHEY and CDR2 is SMNVEV (reference sequence). Trimming removed 2 bases at V and 2 bases at J, with 7 bases between.

This chain connects TRBV20-1 to TRBJ1-5; 7 bases match TRBD1. The CDR3 is 15 amino acids. J was trimmed by 6 bases and V by 3 bases; bases with no gene match: 11. Germline CDR1 DFQATT, CDR2 SNEGSKA (reference sequence). CDR3 coding DNA: TGCAGTGCTAGTGTTGCGACAGGGATGGGTCAGCCCCAGCATTTT. This translates into CSASVATGMGQPQHF.

The chain employs TRBV7-9 and TRBJ2-2, with TRBD1 matching 8 bases. Trimming removed 4 bases from V and 6 bases from J; junction bases left unmatched: 13. The CDR3 contains 17 residues. Germline assignment: CDR1 SEHNR and CDR2 FQNEAQ (reference sequence). CDR3 DNA: TGTGCCAGCAGCTCAACCGACAGGGGCCCTATTGCCGGGGAGCTGTTTTTT. Residues: CASSSTDRGPIAGELFF.

This chain joins TRBV18 and TRBJ2-7, with a tentative D call TRBD2 (6 bases). Germline V CDR1 and CDR2: KGHSH, LQKENI. Trimming took off 6 bases at V and 0 bases at J, with 12 bases between the two ends. The CDR3 is 14 residues long. The CDR3 region is CASSHMTSSYEQYF. CDR3 nucleotide sequence: TGTGCCAGCTCTCATATGACTAGCTCCTACGAGCAGTACTTC.

This clone appeared once. CDR3 nucleotide sequence: TGCGCCAGCAGCCAAGATTTGTGGACAGGGGATTTCAACGGCTACACCTTC. Amino acids: CASSQDLWTGDFNGYTF. This chain uses TRBV4-3 with TRBJ1-2; 9 nucleotides match TRBD1. Trimming cost V 0 bases and J 8 bases; bases outside gene matches: 13. The CDR3 sequence is 17 residues long. Germline V CDR1 and CDR2: LGHNA, YSLEER.

This rearrangement joins TRBV5-4 to TRBJ2-5; TRBD2 agrees at 8 bases. Germline V gives CDR1 SGHNT, CDR2 YYREEE (reference sequence). The CDR3 runs to 17 residues. The V and J ends lost 4 bases and 4 bases, in that order; junction bases with no gene match: 15. CDR3 in amino acids: CASSPPMEAGVGETQYF. The CDR3 nucleotides read TGTGCCAGCAGCCCGCCCATGGAAGCGGGAGTAGGAGAGACCCAGTACTTC.

The chain recombines TRBV29-1 with TRBJ2-2, with TRBD1 matching 9 bases. Germline CDR1 SQVTM, CDR2 ANQGSEA. V lost 4 bases to trimming and J lost 5 bases; unmatched junction nucleotides: 8. The CDR3 length is 15 residues. The CDR3 DNA reads as TGCAGCGTTGGGGGGACAGGGTCTTGGACCGGGGAGCTGTTTTTT. Translated: CSVGGTGSWTGELFF.